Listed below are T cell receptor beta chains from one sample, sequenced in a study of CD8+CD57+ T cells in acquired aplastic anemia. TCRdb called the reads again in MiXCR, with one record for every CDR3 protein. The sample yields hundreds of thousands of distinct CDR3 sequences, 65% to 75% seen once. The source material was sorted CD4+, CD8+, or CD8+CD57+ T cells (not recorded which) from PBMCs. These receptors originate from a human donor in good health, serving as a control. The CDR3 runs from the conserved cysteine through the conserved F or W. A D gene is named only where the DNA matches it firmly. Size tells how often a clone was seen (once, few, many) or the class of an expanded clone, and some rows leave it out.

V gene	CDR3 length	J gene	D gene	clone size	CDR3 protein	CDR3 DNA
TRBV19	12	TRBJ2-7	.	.	CASSKGGYEQYF	TGTGCCAGTAGTAAGGGGGGTTACGAGCAGTACTTC
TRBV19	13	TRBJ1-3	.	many	CASSIPQGNTIYF	TGTGCCAGTAGTATCCCACAGGGAAACACCATATATTTT
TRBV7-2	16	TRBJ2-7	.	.	CASSLGTDTQYFGQYF	.
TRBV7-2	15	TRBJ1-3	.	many	CASSAQSFSGNTIYF	TGTGCCAGCAGCGCACAGAGTTTCTCTGGAAACACCATATATTTT
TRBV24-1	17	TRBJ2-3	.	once	CATSDLPAGSVTDTQYF	TGTGCCACCAGTGATTTGCCGGCAGGTTCTGTTACAGATACGCAGTATTTT
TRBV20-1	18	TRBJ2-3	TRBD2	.	CSASGLGVGDSSTDTQYF	TGCAGTGCTAGTGGACTAGGGGTGGGTGATTCTAGCACAGATACGCAGTATTTT
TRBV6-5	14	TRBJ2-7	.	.	CASSKPGQLYEQYF	TGTGCCAGCAGTAAGCCGGGACAACTCTACGAGCAGTACTTC
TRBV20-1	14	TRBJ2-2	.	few	CSARALANTGELFF	TGCAGTGCTAGGGCACTAGCGAACACCGGGGAGCTGTTTTTT
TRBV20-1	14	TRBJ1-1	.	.	CSATMRACYAEAFF	TGCAGTGCTACTATGCGTGCCTGTTACGCTGAAGCTTTCTTT
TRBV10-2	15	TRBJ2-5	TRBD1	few	CASKGGTGRRETQYF	TGCGCCAGCAAGGGCGGGACAGGGAGACGGGAGACCCAGTACTTC
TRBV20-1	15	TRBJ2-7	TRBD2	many	CSAQLPGLAVYEQYF	TGCAGTGCTCAATTACCGGGACTAGCGGTCTACGAGCAGTACTTC
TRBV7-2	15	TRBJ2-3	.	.	CASSLWQGYTDTQYF	TGTGCCAGCAGCTTATGGCAGGGGTACACAGATACGCAGTATTTT
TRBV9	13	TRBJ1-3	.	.	CASSARLANRVYF	TGTGCCAGCAGTGCGCGACTAGCGAACAGGGTATATTTT
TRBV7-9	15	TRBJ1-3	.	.	CASSGCLTGEGTIYF	TGCGCCAGCAGCGGATGCCTCACGGGAGAAGGTACCATATATTTT
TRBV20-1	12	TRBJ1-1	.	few	CSARRANTEAFF	TGCAGTGCTCGGAGGGCGAACACTGAAGCTTTCTTT
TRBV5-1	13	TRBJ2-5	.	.	CASSLQSSSTQYF	TGCGCCAGCAGCTTACAGAGCTCGTCGACCCAGTACTTC
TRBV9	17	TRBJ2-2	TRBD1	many	CASSAATGTGNTGELFF	TGTGCCAGCAGCGCAGCGACTGGGACAGGGAACACCGGGGAGCTGTTTTTT
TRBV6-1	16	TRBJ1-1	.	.	CASSPDRRRVNTEALF	TGTGCCAGCTCACCAGACAGAAGAAGGGTCAACACTGAAGCTCTCTTT
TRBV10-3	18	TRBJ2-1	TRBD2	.	CAISESRGTSSYYNEQFF	TGTGCCATCAGTGAGTCGAGAGGGACTAGCTCTTACTACAATGAGCAGTTCTTC
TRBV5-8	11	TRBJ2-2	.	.	CASRNQGELFF	TGTGCCAGCAGGAACCAGGGGGAGCTGTTTTTT
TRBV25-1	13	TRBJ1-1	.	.	CASSALQGAEAFF	TGTGCCAGCAGTGCACTACAGGGAGCTGAAGCTTTCTTT
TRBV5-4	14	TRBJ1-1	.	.	CASSLAAVNTEAFF	TGTGCCAGCAGCTTGGCTGCCGTGAACACTGAAGCTTTCTTT
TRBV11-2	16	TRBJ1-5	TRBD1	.	CASSGTGVYSNQPQHF	TGTGCCAGCTCTGGGACAGGGGTTTATAGCAATCAGCCCCAGCATTTT
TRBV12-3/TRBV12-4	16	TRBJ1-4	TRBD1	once	CASRFTGADRSEKLFF	TGTGCCAGCAGGTTCACAGGGGCTGATCGGAGTGAAAAACTGTTTTTT
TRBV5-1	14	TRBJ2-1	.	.	CASSLAGQVNEQFF	TGCGCCAGCAGCTTGGCCGGGCAGGTCAATGAGCAGTTCTTC
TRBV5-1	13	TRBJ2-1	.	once	CASSSGNDYEQFF	TGCGCCAGCAGCTCGGGGAACGACTATGAGCAGTTCTTC